A selection of T cell receptor beta chains follows, all from one sample in a study of cytomegalovirus exposure and HLA in healthy donors. Sequenced by immunoSEQ multiplex PCR; TCRdb stores in-frame clones only, minus some. Of 220,000 or so clones listed, 75% were seen once; the top ten hold approximately 1.9%. Input material: PBMCs. The receptors come from a young woman in good health and CMV-seronegative. The conserved cysteine and the conserved F or W are not part of the CDR3 here. Fields, in order: CDR3 length, J gene, V gene, CDR3 protein.

length: 16
J: TRBJ2-7
V: TRBV19
CDR3: ASSIGGLAGRISYEQY

length: 17
J: TRBJ2-1
V: TRBV7-3
CDR3: ASSSTGLAGRNSYNEQF

length: 11
J: TRBJ1-1
V: TRBV11-2
CDR3: ASSSDRNTEAF

length: 12
J: TRBJ1-1
V: TRBV5-1
CDR3: ASSLYSGNTEAF

length: 11
J: TRBJ1-3
V: TRBV2
CDR3: ASIPGFGNTIY

length: 14
J: TRBJ1-1
V: TRBV2
CDR3: ASSSHEVLMNTEAF

length: 11
J: TRBJ1-2
V: TRBV30
CDR3: AWTGGQGNGYT

length: 12
J: -
V: TRBV27
CDR3: ASSLRGDSYEQY

length: 14
J: TRBJ1-5
V: TRBV7-2
CDR3: ASSLAAVYSNQPQH

length: 12
J: TRBJ2-2
V: TRBV2
CDR3: ASSTGLPTGELF

length: 13
J: TRBJ2-7
V: TRBV5-1
CDR3: ASSLGAGGIYEQY

length: 12
J: TRBJ1-1
V: TRBV2
CDR3: ASRTGQGATEAF

length: 10
J: TRBJ1-2
V: TRBV6-5
CDR3: ASSLRGTGYT

length: 13
J: TRBJ1-2
V: TRBV6-6
CDR3: ASSGRGVGIYGYT

length: 16
J: TRBJ2-1
V: TRBV11-3
CDR3: ASSLDGVDSGSHNEQF

length: 12
J: TRBJ1-4
V: TRBV6-6
CDR3: ASSLSTANEKLF

length: 14
J: TRBJ2-3
V: TRBV11-1
CDR3: ASSEESGSGGDTQY

length: 13
J: TRBJ2-1
V: TRBV7-2
CDR3: ASSRSGSSYNEQF

length: 13
J: TRBJ1-1
V: TRBV7-8
CDR3: ASSLTSQGNTEAF

length: 13
J: TRBJ2-6
V: TRBV10-1
CDR3: ASSEGSSGANVLT

length: 14
J: TRBJ2-2
V: TRBV7-9
CDR3: ASSLATSLHTGELF

length: 12
J: TRBJ2-4
V: TRBV6-1
CDR3: ASSSGQGRNIQY

length: 10
J: TRBJ2-7
V: TRBV15
CDR3: ATQGSSDEQY

length: 14
J: TRBJ2-3
V: TRBV4-1
CDR3: ASSPLAGGILDTQY

length: 13
J: TRBJ1-1
V: TRBV4-1
CDR3: ASSQSDRKNTEAF

length: 13
J: TRBJ1-1
V: TRBV4-1
CDR3: ASRGQGPLNTEAF

length: 10
J: TRBJ1-1
V: TRBV27
CDR3: ASSFLGQEAF

length: 13
J: -
V: TRBV7-9
CDR3: ASSSPGEGLYEQY

length: 12
J: TRBJ2-4
V: TRBV4-1
CDR3: ASSQDDGENIQY

length: 11
J: TRBJ1-1
V: TRBV6-5
CDR3: ASSYLVSTEAF

length: 12
J: TRBJ1-6
V: TRBV11-3
CDR3: ASSSQGTNSPLH

length: 16
J: TRBJ2-7
V: TRBV5-1
CDR3: ASSHGLSGGGTGEEQY

length: 11
J: TRBJ1-2
V: TRBV2
CDR3: ASSEGEGYGYT

length: 11
J: TRBJ1-2
V: TRBV21-1
CDR3: ASSPTGVVGYT

length: 12
J: TRBJ2-7
V: TRBV18
CDR3: ASSPGTGVNEQY